This TCR beta chain derives from a study of T-cell reconstitution after alpha-beta-depleted transplantation in children. For TCRbeta, the library was prepared with unique molecular identifiers. One entry per CDR3 protein results from TCRdb running MiXCR on the PCR reads. The table has some 500,000 distinct CDR3 sequences, around 16% seen once. The CDR3 contains 14 residues. Germline V gene sequence: CDR1 SEHNR, CDR2 FQNEAQ (reference sequence). V was trimmed by 3 bases and J by 5 bases, leaving 14 bases between them. The J gene is TRBJ2-7, the V gene TRBV7-9; D might be TRBD2 (6 bases). Sequenced material: PBMCs from the stem cell graft donor, taken from the stem cell graft. The origin of this receptor is a human donor who donated a stem cell graft to a child with acute lymphoblastic leukemia. CDR3 nucleotides: TGTGCCAGCAGCTTTATAGCGGCTCTCGACGAGCAGTACTTC. As protein: CASSFIAALDEQYF. Using reference TRBV7-9 and TRBJ2-7 for the parts outside the CDR3, the full variable domain is DTGVSQNPRHKITKRGQNVTFRCDPISEHNRLYWYRQTLGQGPEFLTYFQNEAQLEKSRLLSDRFSAERPKGSFSTLEIQRTEQGDSAMYLCASSFIAALDEQYFGPGTRLTVT.